A selection of T cell receptor beta chains follows, all from one sample in a study of blood T cell repertoires in COVID-19. Sequencing used immunoSEQ multiplex PCR; TCRdb keeps in-frame clones, though not all of them. The table records 200,000 to 250,000 clones, roughly four fifths of them present only once. The specimen sequenced was peripheral blood. These receptors all stem from a woman aged 70 to 79 with COVID-19, enrolled during active disease. The CDR3 runs from the conserved cysteine through the conserved F or W. Fields, in order: V gene, clone size, D gene, J gene, CDR3 protein, CDR3 DNA. The D gene is left open where the match is weak. Size tells how often a clone was seen (once, few, many) or the class of an expanded clone, and some rows leave it out.

TRBV7-2	NA	NA	TRBJ2-5	CASSLVGSGLETQYF	TGTGCCAGCAGCTTAGTCGGTAGCGGTTTGGAGACCCAGTACTTC
TRBV5-1	few	NA	TRBJ2-7	CASSKDAGSSYEQYF	TGCGCCAGCAGCAAAGACGCGGGGAGCTCCTACGAGCAGTACTTC
TRBV11-2	NA	NA	TRBJ1-3	CASSSGNTIYF	TGTGCCAGCAGCTCGGGAAACACCATATATTTT
TRBV29-1	NA	TRBD1	TRBJ2-2	CSAEGQGASGELFF	TGCAGCGCCGAGGGACAGGGGGCATCCGGGGAGCTGTTTTTT
TRBV4-3	NA	NA	TRBJ1-4	CASSQDRRGNEKLFF	TGCGCCAGCAGCCAAGATCGGCGGGGAAATGAAAAACTGTTTTTT
TRBV4-3	NA	NA	TRBJ2-7	CASSQMTGTYEQYF	TGCGCCAGCAGCCAAATGACAGGAACCTACGAGCAGTACTTC
TRBV29-1	NA	TRBD1	TRBJ1-4	CSVQHRDRFHF	TGCAGCGTGCAACACCGGGACAGGTTCCATTTT
TRBV6-5	NA	NA	TRBJ1-1	CASSYGQVNTEAFF	TGTGCCAGCAGTTACGGCCAGGTAAACACTGAAGCTTTCTTT
TRBV7-3	few	NA	TRBJ1-1	CASSLAMNTEAFF	TGTGCCAGCAGCCTAGCGATGAACACTGAAGCTTTCTTT
TRBV19	few	TRBD2	TRBJ2-3	CASSRVAGVSTDTQYF	TGTGCCAGTAGCAGAGTAGCGGGAGTAAGCACAGATACGCAGTATTTT
TRBV14	NA	NA	TRBJ1-1	CASSPHMNTEAFF	TGTGCCAGCAGCCCCCACATGAACACTGAAGCTTTCTTT
TRBV5-1	NA	TRBD2	TRBJ2-2	CASSRTSGSTGELFF	TGCGCCAGCAGTAGGACTAGCGGGAGTACCGGGGAGCTGTTTTTT
TRBV28	few	NA	TRBJ2-7	CASSLGPTYEQYF	TGTGCCAGCAGTCTAGGTCCTACCTACGAGCAGTACTTC
TRBV3-1/TRBV3-2	few	TRBD2	TRBJ2-7	CASSQPHSGRLPSYEQYF	TGTGCCAGCAGCCAGCCCCATAGCGGGAGACTCCCATCCTACGAGCAGTACTTC
TRBV27	NA	NA	TRBJ2-5	CASSFKLNGLYETQYF	TGTGCCAGCAGTTTTAAGCTAAACGGTTTATATGAGACCCAGTACTTC
TRBV24-1	NA	TRBD2	TRBJ2-1	CATSDSFKTSGSARSYNEQFF	TGTGCCACCAGTGACTCCTTCAAGACTAGCGGGAGTGCCCGCTCCTACAATGAGCAGTTCTTC
TRBV30	NA	TRBD1	TRBJ2-7	CAWSRDSQTPYEQYF	TGTGCCTGGAGCCGGGACAGCCAAACACCCTACGAGCAGTACTTC
TRBV5-6	NA	TRBD1	TRBJ2-7	CASRPRGQPVKQYF	TGTGCCAGCAGACCACGGGGACAGCCAGTAAAGCAGTACTTC
TRBV29-1	NA	TRBD2	TRBJ2-1	CSVVLGGNEQFF	TGCAGCGTAGTCCTCGGGGGGAATGAGCAGTTCTTC
TRBV27	NA	TRBD2	TRBJ2-2	CASSLFATSGRRGGAGELFF	TGTGCCAGCAGTTTATTTGCGACTAGCGGGAGAAGAGGGGGGGCCGGGGAGCTGTTTTTT
TRBV3-1/TRBV3-2	NA	TRBD2	TRBJ2-3	CASSLLAVSADTQYF	TGTGCCAGCAGCTTACTAGCGGTTTCGGCAGATACGCAGTATTTT
TRBV5-1	once	TRBD2	TRBJ2-1	CASSRGLAENNEQFF	TGCGCCAGCAGCCGGGGACTAGCGGAGAACAATGAGCAGTTCTTC
TRBV11-2	NA	TRBD1	TRBJ1-3	CASSPEGAFRNTIYF	TGTGCCAGCAGCCCGGAGGGGGCCTTTAGAAACACCATATATTTT
TRBV5-1	NA	TRBD2	TRBJ2-3	CASSLLGLAGGMRDTQYF	TGCGCCAGCAGCTTGTTGGGACTAGCGGGAGGGATGCGGGATACGCAGTATTTT
TRBV4-3	few	NA	TRBJ2-7	CASSQDTSSYEQYF	TGCGCCAGCAGCCAAGATACATCTTCGTACGAGCAGTACTTC
TRBV4-1	once	TRBD1	TRBJ1-5	CASSKAGTGDNQPQHF	TGCGCCAGCAGCAAGGCCGGGACAGGGGACAATCAGCCCCAGCATTTT
TRBV7-2	NA	TRBD2	TRBJ2-2	CASSAGLDTGELFF	TGTGCCAGCAGCGCGGGACTAGACACCGGGGAGCTGTTTTTT
TRBV4-1	NA	NA	TRBJ1-1	CASSQPSGVGVRTEAFF	TGCGCCAGCAGCCAACCATCAGGGGTGGGAGTGAGGACTGAAGCTTTCTTT
TRBV29-1	few	TRBD2	TRBJ2-5	CSVAGGKETQYF	TGCAGCGTTGCGGGAGGGAAAGAGACCCAGTACTTC
TRBV19	many	NA	TRBJ1-2	CASSDSPLYGYTF	TGTGCCAGCTCGGACAGCCCACTCTATGGCTACACCTTC
TRBV7-2	NA	TRBD2	TRBJ2-1	CASSLLPGTSGRGNEQFF	TGTGCCAGCAGCCTCCTCCCCGGGACTAGCGGGAGAGGCAATGAGCAGTTCTTC
TRBV6-5	NA	NA	TRBJ2-7	CASSYSLGGYEQYF	TGTGCCAGCAGTTACTCCTTAGGAGGGTATGAGCAGTACTTC
TRBV6-2/TRBV6-3	NA	TRBD1	TRBJ1-2	CASSYSGQERYTF	TGTGCCAGCAGTTACTCGGGACAGGAACGCTACACCTTC
TRBV5-1	NA	NA	TRBJ1-2	CASSKDTGYGYTF	TGCGCCAGCAGCAAGGACACCGGCTATGGCTACACCTTC
TRBV28	once	TRBD2	TRBJ2-1	CASSSALGSGRDGGYNEQFF	TGTGCCAGCAGTTCCGCCCTAGGGAGCGGGAGGGACGGTGGGTACAATGAGCAGTTCTTC
TRBV19	NA	TRBD1	TRBJ1-2	CASNAGTASGIYGYTF	TGTGCCAGTAATGCAGGGACAGCGTCCGGGATATATGGCTACACCTTC
TRBV6-5	NA	NA	TRBJ2-5	CASRGTGETQYF	TGTGCCAGCAGGGGGACTGGAGAGACCCAGTACTTC
TRBV2	once	NA	TRBJ1-6	CASSERPQNSPLHF	TGTGCCAGCAGTGAGCGTCCGCAAAATTCACCCCTCCACTTT
TRBV24-1	NA	NA	TRBJ1-4	CATSDPSEGVVEKLFF	TGTGCCACCAGTGACCCGTCCGAAGGGGTAGTCGAAAAACTGTTTTTT
TRBV28	once	TRBD2	TRBJ2-3	CASSRSGRVTDTQYF	TGTGCCAGCAGTCGGTCCGGGAGGGTCACAGATACGCAGTATTTT
TRBV3-1/TRBV3-2	once	NA	TRBJ1-5	CASSQTSSNQPQHF	TGTGCCAGCAGCCAAACAAGTAGCAATCAGCCCCAGCATTTT
TRBV6-5	once	TRBD2	TRBJ2-7	CASSYSLADTYEQYF	TGTGCCAGCAGTTATAGCCTAGCGGATACCTACGAGCAGTACTTC
TRBV9	NA	NA	TRBJ1-2	CASSVAKVSGYGYTF	TGTGCCAGCAGCGTAGCAAAGGTGTCGGGCTATGGCTACACCTTC
TRBV7-2	NA	TRBD2	TRBJ2-7	CASSLTGLATPEQYF	TGTGCCAGCAGCCTCACGGGACTAGCGACCCCCGAGCAGTACTTC
TRBV30	NA	NA	TRBJ2-7	CAGKMGGYEQYF	TGTGCCGGAAAAATGGGGGGATACGAGCAGTACTTC
TRBV2	NA	TRBD1	TRBJ1-1	CASSTGTGTDAFF	TGTGCCAGCAGTACTGGGACAGGGACTGACGCTTTCTTT
TRBV5-8	NA	NA	TRBJ1-1	CASSRRTAEAFF	TGTGCCAGCAGCCGTCGGACAGCTGAAGCTTTCTTT
TRBV27	NA	TRBD1	TRBJ1-2	CASSSNRDRGVYGYTF	TGTGCCAGCAGTTCAAACCGGGACAGGGGGGTCTATGGCTACACCTTC
TRBV4-2	NA	TRBD2	TRBJ2-1	CASSLLAGGYNEQFF	TGTGCCAGCAGCCTACTAGCGGGAGGATACAATGAGCAGTTCTTC
TRBV5-1	once	TRBD2	TRBJ2-3	CASSLVLAGKRISTDTQYF	TGCGCCAGCAGCTTGGTGCTAGCGGGAAAGCGAATAAGCACAGATACGCAGTATTTT
TRBV5-6	NA	NA	TRBJ1-1	CASSPGGGRYTEAFF	TGTGCCAGCAGCCCCGGCGGGGGTCGGTACACTGAAGCTTTCTTT
TRBV25-1	NA	NA	TRBJ2-7	CASSEGLAAAYEQYF	TGTGCCAGCAGTGAAGGATTAGCTGCTGCCTACGAGCAGTACTTC
TRBV9	NA	NA	TRBJ1-6	CASRRQGYGVIYNSPLHF	TGTGCCAGCAGGAGGCAGGGTTATGGCGTCATCTATAATTCACCCCTCCACTTT
TRBV6-6	NA	NA	TRBJ2-7	CASSGQGYEQYF	TGTGCCAGCAGTGGCCAGGGTTACGAGCAGTACTTC